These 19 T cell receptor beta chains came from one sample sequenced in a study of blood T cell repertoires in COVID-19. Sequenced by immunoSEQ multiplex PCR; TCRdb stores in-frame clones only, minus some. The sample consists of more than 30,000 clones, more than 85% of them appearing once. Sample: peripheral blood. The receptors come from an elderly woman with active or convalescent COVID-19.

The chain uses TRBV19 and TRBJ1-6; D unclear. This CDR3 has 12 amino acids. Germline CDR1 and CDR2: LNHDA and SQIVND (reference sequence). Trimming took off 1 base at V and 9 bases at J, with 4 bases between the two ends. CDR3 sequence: CASSIGSSPLHF. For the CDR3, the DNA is TGTGCCAGTAGTATAGGCAGTTCACCCCTCCACTTT.

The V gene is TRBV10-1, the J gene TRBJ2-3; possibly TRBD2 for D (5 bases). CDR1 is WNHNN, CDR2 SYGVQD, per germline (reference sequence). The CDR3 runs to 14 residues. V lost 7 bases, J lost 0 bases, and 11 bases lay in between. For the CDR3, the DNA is TGCGCCAGCACCGAGGGTAGAAGCACAGATACGCAGTATTTT. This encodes CASTEGRSTDTQYF.

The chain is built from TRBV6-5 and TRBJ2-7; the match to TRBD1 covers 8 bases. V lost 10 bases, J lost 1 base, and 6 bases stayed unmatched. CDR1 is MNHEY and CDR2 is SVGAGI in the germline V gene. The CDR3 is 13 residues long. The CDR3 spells CATMTGVSYEQYF. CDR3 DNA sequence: TGTGCCACCATGACAGGGGTATCCTACGAGCAGTACTTC.

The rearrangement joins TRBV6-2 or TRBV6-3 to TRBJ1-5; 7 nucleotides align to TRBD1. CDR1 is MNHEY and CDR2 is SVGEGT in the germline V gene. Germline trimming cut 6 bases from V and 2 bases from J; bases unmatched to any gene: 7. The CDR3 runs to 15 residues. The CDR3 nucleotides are TGTGCCAGCAGCCTGGGACAGATCCGCAATCAGCCCCAGCATTTT. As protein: CASSLGQIRNQPQHF.

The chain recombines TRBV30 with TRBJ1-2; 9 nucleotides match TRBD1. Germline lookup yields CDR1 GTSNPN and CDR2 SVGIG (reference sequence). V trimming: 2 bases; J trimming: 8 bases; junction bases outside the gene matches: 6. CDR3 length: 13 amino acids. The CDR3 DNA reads TGTGCCTGGAGTCTGGGACAGGGTGGGGGCTACACCTTC. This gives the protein CAWSLGQGGGYTF.

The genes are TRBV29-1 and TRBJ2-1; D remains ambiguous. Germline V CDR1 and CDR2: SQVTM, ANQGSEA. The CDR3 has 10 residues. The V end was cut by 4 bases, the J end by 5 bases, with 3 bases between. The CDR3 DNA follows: TGCAGCGTTGCCAACAATGAGCAGTTCTTC. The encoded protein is CSVANNEQFF.

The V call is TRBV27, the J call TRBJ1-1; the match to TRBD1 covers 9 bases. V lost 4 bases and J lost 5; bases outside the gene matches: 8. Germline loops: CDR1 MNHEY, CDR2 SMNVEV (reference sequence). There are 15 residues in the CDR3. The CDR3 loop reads CASSSRNRGRTEAFF. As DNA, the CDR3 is TGTGCCAGCAGTTCGCGAAACAGGGGGCGAACTGAAGCTTTCTTT.

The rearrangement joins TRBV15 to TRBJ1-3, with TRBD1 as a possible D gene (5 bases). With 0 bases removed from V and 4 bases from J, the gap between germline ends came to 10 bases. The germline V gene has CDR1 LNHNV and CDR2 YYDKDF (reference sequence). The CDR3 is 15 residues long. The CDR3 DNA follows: TGTGCCACCAGCAGAGATTTAGGGGTCGGAAACACCATATATTTT. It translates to CATSRDLGVGNTIYF.

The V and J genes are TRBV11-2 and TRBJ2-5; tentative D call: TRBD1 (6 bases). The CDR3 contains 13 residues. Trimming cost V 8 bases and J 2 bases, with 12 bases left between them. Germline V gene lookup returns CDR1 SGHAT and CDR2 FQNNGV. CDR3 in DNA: TGTGCCAGCTGCCCGGACAGACAAGAGACCCAGTACTTC. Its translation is CASCPDRQETQYF. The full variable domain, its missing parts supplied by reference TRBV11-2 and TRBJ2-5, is EAGVAQSPRYKIIEKRQSVAFWCNPISGHATLYWYQQILGQGPKLLIQFQNNGVVDDSQLPKDRFSAERLKGVDSTLKIQPAKLEDSAVYLCASCPDRQETQYFGPGTRLLVL.

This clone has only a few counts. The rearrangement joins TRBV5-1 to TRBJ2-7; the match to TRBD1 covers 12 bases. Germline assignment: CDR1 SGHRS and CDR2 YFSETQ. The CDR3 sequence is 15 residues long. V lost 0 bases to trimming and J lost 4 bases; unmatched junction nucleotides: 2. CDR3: CASSLEGQGAYEQYF. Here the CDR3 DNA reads TGCGCCAGCAGCTTGGAGGGACAGGGGGCATACGAGCAGTACTTC.

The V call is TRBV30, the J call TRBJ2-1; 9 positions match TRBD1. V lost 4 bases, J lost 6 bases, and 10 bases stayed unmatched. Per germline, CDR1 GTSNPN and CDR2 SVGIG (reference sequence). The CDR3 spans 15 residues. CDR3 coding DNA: TGTGCCTGGATGGGACAGGGAAAATTATTCAATGAGCAGTTCTTC. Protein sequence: CAWMGQGKLFNEQFF.

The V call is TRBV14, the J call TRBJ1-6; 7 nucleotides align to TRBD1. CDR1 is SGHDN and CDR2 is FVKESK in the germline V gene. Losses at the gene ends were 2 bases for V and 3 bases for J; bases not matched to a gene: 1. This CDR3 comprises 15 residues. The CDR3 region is CASSQRTGYNSPLHF. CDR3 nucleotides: TGTGCCAGCAGCCAAAGGACAGGCTATAATTCACCCCTCCACTTT.

The CDR3 bases are TGCAGCGTTCATCGGGGGGGGACAGCGCAGTTCTTC. Translated, it gives CSVHRGGTAQFF. The rearrangement uses TRBV29-1 and TRBJ2-1; weak D call: TRBD2 (8 bases). V was shortened by 5 bases and J by 12 bases, with 17 bases between the two germline ends. The CDR3 consists of 12 residues. Germline V gene lookup returns CDR1 SQVTM and CDR2 ANQGSEA.

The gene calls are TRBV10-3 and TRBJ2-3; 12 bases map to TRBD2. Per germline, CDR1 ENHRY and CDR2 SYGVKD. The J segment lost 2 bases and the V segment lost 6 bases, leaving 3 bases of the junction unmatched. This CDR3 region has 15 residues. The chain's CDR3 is CAIRRTSGATDTQYF. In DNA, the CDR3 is TGTGCCATCAGAAGGACTAGCGGGGCCACAGATACGCAGTATTTT.

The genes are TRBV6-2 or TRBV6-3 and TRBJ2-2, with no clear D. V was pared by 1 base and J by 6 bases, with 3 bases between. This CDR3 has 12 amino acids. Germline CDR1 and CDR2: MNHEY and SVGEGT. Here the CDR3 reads CASSYWPGELFF. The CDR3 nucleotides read TGTGCCAGCAGTTACTGGCCCGGGGAGCTGTTTTTT.

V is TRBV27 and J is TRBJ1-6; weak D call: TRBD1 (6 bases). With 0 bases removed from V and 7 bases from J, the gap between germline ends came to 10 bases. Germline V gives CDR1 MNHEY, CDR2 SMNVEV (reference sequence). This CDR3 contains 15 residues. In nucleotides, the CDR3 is TGTGCCAGCAGTTTATCGGGGACAACCAATTCACCCCTCCACTTT. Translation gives CASSLSGTTNSPLHF.

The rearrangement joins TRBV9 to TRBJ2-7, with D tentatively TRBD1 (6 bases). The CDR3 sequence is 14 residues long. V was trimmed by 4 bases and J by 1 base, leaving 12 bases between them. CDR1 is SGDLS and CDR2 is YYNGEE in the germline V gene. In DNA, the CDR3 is TGTGCCAGCAGCCCCGGGGACATATCCTACGAGCAGTACTTC. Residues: CASSPGDISYEQYF.

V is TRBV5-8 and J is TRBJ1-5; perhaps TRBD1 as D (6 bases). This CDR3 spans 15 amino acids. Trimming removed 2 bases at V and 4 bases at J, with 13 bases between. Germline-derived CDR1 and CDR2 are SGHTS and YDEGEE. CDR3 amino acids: CASSFRGGRNQPQHF. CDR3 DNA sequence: TGTGCCAGCAGCTTTCGGGGGGGGCGAAATCAGCCCCAGCATTTT.

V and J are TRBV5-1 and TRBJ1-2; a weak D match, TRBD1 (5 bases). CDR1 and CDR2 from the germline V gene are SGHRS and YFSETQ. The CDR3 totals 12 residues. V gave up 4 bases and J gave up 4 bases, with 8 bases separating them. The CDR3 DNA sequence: TGCGCCAGCAGCACAGGTGTCTATGGCTACACCTTC. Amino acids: CASSTGVYGYTF.